This T cell receptor (beta chain) was recorded in a study of graft-versus-host responses after intestinal transplantation. This CDR3 is 15 amino acids long. Germline V gene lookup returns CDR1 MDHEN and CDR2 SYDVKM. Trimming took off 8 bases at V and 6 bases at J, with 22 bases between the two ends. Clones were read by immunoSEQ multiplex PCR, and TCRdb kept only the in-frame ones, dropping some. The sample holds some 120,000 clones, roughly 93% seen once. Findings and caveats of the study: Recipient marrow harbored GvH clones, some of which surfaced first in ileum or blood.

Comment on this clone: Antigen specificity is unknown.

The sequencing here drew on unstimulated CD8+ T cells sorted from spleen or lymph node cells, taken before transplant. The chain links TRBV28 to TRBJ1-2, with TRBD1 as a possible D gene (6 bases). The TCR originated in a human donor who was the organ donor for an intestinal transplant. The CDR3 reads CASGYHTGTRNGYTF. The CDR3 DNA is TGTGCCAGCGGATACCACACCGGGACAAGAAATGGCTACACCTTC.